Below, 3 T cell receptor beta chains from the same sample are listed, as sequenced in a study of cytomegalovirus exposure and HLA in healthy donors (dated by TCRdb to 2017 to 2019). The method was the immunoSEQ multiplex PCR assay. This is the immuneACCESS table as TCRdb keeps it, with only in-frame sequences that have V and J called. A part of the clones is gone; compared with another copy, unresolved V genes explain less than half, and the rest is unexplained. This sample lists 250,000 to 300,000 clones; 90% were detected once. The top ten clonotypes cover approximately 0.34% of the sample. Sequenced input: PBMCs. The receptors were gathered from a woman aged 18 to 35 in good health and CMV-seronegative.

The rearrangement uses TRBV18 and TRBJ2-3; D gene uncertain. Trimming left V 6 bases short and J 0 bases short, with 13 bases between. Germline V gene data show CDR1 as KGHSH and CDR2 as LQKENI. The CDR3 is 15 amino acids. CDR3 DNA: TGTGCCAGCTCGAGCCCTTTGCGGAGCACAGATACGCAGTATTTT. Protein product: CASSSPLRSTDTQYF.

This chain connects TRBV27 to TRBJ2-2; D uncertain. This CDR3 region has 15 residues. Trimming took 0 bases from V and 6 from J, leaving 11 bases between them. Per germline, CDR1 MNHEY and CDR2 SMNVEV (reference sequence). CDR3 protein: CASSLSASLSGELFF. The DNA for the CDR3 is TGTGCCAGCAGTTTATCGGCTAGTTTATCCGGGGAGCTGTTTTTT.

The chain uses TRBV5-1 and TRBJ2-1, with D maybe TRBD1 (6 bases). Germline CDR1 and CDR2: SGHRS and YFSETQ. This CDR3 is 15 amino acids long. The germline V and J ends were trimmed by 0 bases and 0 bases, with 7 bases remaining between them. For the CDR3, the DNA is TGCGCCAGCAGCTTGGTGGACAGCTCCTACAATGAGCAGTTCTTC. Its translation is CASSLVDSSYNEQFF.